Listed here are 4 T cell receptor beta chains from one sample, sequenced in a study of OX40 agonist ivuxolimab in advanced cancers. Method: immunoSEQ multiplex PCR; TCRdb's copy keeps in-frame clones and lacks some. The repertoire holds about 58,000 clones, with roughly 83% as singletons. Specimen: CD4+ or CD8+ T cells sorted from blood, collected in a trial of the OX40 agonist ivuxolimab. The receptors shown here come from an adult with an advanced solid tumor such as melanoma, head and neck, liver or kidney cancer.

The CDR3 here is CASKRTSVVTDTQYF. The CDR3 nucleotides read TGTGCCAGCAAACGAACTAGCGTTGTCACAGATACGCAGTATTTT. V usage is TRBV9 and J usage is TRBJ2-3; TRBD2 matches at 7 bases. The CDR3 length is 15 residues. Trimming cost V 6 bases and J 2 bases; bases outside gene matches: 9. Germline lookup yields CDR1 SGDLS and CDR2 YYNGEE.

This clone has a single count. V is TRBV5-4 and J is TRBJ1-2; D is ambiguous. The germline V gene has CDR1 SGHNT and CDR2 YYREEE (reference sequence). V was trimmed by 4 bases and J by 0 bases, leaving 10 bases between them. The CDR3 contains 14 residues. The CDR3 sequence: CASSPTLTNYGYTF. The CDR3 bases are TGTGCCAGCAGCCCGACTCTAACTAACTATGGCTACACCTTC. The variable domain in full, with the rest retrieved from reference TRBV5-4 and TRBJ1-2, is ETGVTQSPTHLIKTRGQQVTLRCSSQSGHNTVSWYQQALGQGPQFIFQYYREEENGRGNFPPRFSGLQFPNYSSELNVNALELDDSALYLCASSPTLTNYGYTFGSGTRLTVV.

The J gene is TRBJ1-2, the V gene TRBV28, with D perhaps TRBD1 (6 bases). Germline CDR1 MDHEN, CDR2 SYDVKM. The length of the CDR3 is 15 residues. V was pared by 2 bases and J by 5 bases, with 15 bases between. The CDR3 DNA is TGTGCCAGCAGTTTAGGATCTGGGGGCGAGTATGGCTACACCTTC. This gives the protein CASSLGSGGEYGYTF.

This chain joins TRBV27 and TRBJ2-1; TRBD2 aligns across 10 bases. The germline CDR1 and CDR2 sequences are MNHEY and SMNVEV (reference sequence). Trimming at V came to 5 bases and at J to 4 bases, leaving 2 bases not matched to a gene. The CDR3 extends over 14 amino acids. The CDR3 loop is CASSSGGVYNEQFF. CDR3 nucleotide sequence: TGTGCCAGCAGTAGCGGGGGGGTTTACAATGAGCAGTTCTTC.